This is a list of T cell receptor beta chains from one sample in a study of shared clonotypes between healthy human individuals. Profiling relied on immunoSEQ multiplex PCR, and the TCRdb table lists in-frame clones only, not all of them. Of around 2,000,000 clones listed, 85% to 95% are singletons. Sequenced sample: naive CD8+ T cells from PBMCs. The source is a man younger than 30 in good health. Some clones in this sample may be carry-over from other donors' samples. Each CDR3 is given with its conserved first and last residue. D genes are given only for firm matches. A clone size is listed for some rows: how often the clone was seen (once, few, many), or a class if it is expanded.

clone_size: -
d_call: -
v_call: TRBV27
j_call: TRBJ2-3
cdr3_aa: CASSLGAGVGTDTQYF
cdr3_nt: TGTGCCAGCAGTTTGGGGGCGGGAGTCGGCACAGATACGCAGTATTTT

clone_size: -
d_call: -
v_call: TRBV27
j_call: TRBJ2-1
cdr3_aa: CASSFLDISRDPQYNEQFF
cdr3_nt: TGTGCCAGCAGTTTCCTAGATATATCCCGGGACCCGCAATACAATGAGCAGTTCTTC

clone_size: -
d_call: -
v_call: TRBV6-6
j_call: TRBJ2-5
cdr3_aa: CASWVARTDQETQYF
cdr3_nt: TGTGCCAGTTGGGTGGCGAGGACAGATCAAGAGACCCAGTACTTC

clone_size: -
d_call: -
v_call: TRBV5-4
j_call: TRBJ2-7
cdr3_aa: CASSLGVRKGDYEQYF
cdr3_nt: TGTGCCAGCAGCTTGGGGGTCAGGAAAGGGGACTACGAGCAGTACTTC

clone_size: -
d_call: -
v_call: TRBV15
j_call: TRBJ1-2
cdr3_aa: CATSREGNGYTF
cdr3_nt: TGTGCCACCAGCAGAGAGGGCAATGGCTACACCTTC

clone_size: -
d_call: -
v_call: TRBV19
j_call: TRBJ1-1
cdr3_aa: CASRLQGATEAFF
cdr3_nt: TGTGCCAGTAGACTACAGGGAGCAACTGAAGCTTTCTTT

clone_size: -
d_call: -
v_call: TRBV7-8
j_call: TRBJ2-2
cdr3_aa: CASSWAPPFRSTGELFF
cdr3_nt: TGTGCCAGCAGCTGGGCACCCCCTTTCAGAAGCACCGGGGAGCTGTTTTTT

clone_size: -
d_call: TRBD2
v_call: TRBV27
j_call: TRBJ2-2
cdr3_aa: CASSLGTRNTGELFF
cdr3_nt: TGTGCCAGCAGTCTCGGGACTAGAAACACCGGGGAGCTGTTTTTT

clone_size: -
d_call: -
v_call: TRBV5-6
j_call: TRBJ1-5
cdr3_aa: CASSLGRGGPPQPQHF
cdr3_nt: TGTGCCAGCAGCTTGGGGCGGGGGGGGCCCCCTCAGCCCCAGCATTTT

clone_size: -
d_call: TRBD2
v_call: TRBV6-4
j_call: TRBJ2-1
cdr3_aa: CASSDGSGGWNEQFF
cdr3_nt: TGTGCCAGCAGTGACGGTAGCGGGGGCTGGAATGAGCAGTTCTTC

clone_size: -
d_call: -
v_call: TRBV10-3
j_call: TRBJ1-1
cdr3_aa: CAIRGGPANTEAFF
cdr3_nt: TGTGCCATCAGGGGGGGACCGGCGAACACTGAAGCTTTCTTT

clone_size: -
d_call: -
v_call: TRBV5-5
j_call: TRBJ2-4
cdr3_aa: CASTSTTKNIQYF
cdr3_nt: TGTGCCAGCACCTCTACGACCAAAAACATTCAGTACTTC

clone_size: -
d_call: -
v_call: TRBV19
j_call: TRBJ2-7
cdr3_aa: CASSSRPSYEQYF
cdr3_nt: TGTGCCAGTAGTAGCAGGCCCTCCTACGAGCAGTACTTC

clone_size: once
d_call: -
v_call: TRBV5-1
j_call: TRBJ2-1
cdr3_aa: CASSSEFPSSPEQFF
cdr3_nt: TGCGCCAGCAGCTCAGAGTTCCCTAGCAGCCCTGAGCAGTTCTTC

clone_size: -
d_call: -
v_call: TRBV9
j_call: TRBJ1-1
cdr3_aa: CASSARGRMNTEAFF
cdr3_nt: TGTGCCAGCAGCGCCCGGGGACGGATGAACACTGAAGCTTTCTTT

clone_size: -
d_call: -
v_call: TRBV11-2
j_call: TRBJ2-7
cdr3_aa: CASLDGRYYEQYF
cdr3_nt: TGTGCCAGTCTCGATGGGCGGTACTACGAGCAGTACTTC